The 29 T cell receptor beta chains in this list originate from one sample, sequenced in a study of T cells after posttransplantation cyclophosphamide. Only in-frame clones appear in the TCRdb table, and some are missing; sequencing was by immunoSEQ multiplex PCR. This sample yields tens of thousands of clones, of which about 93% are seen a single time; roughly 2.9% belongs to the top ten. The sample taken for sequencing was PBMCs. The origin of the receptors is a woman between 25 and 40 years old in good health and a related stem cell transplant donor.

DNA of the CDR3: TGTGCCAGCAGCTTAGGGGGGGTCGATTCACCCCTCCACTTT. Protein product: CASSLGGVDSPLHF. J is TRBJ1-6 and V is TRBV7-9; D is perhaps TRBD1 (5 bases). CDR1 and CDR2 (germline): SEHNR, FQNEAQ (reference sequence). The germline V and J ends were trimmed by 1 base and 8 bases, with 9 bases remaining between them. The CDR3 runs 14 residues.

This clone came up once. The CDR3 loop is CASSVDVSAFF. The CDR3 DNA is TGTGCCAGCAGCGTGGATGTCTCGGCTTTCTTT. V is TRBV2 and J is TRBJ1-1, with unresolved D. The CDR3 contains 11 residues. Trimming stripped 6 bases from V and 11 bases from J, with 13 bases between. The V gene's germline CDR1 is SNHLY and CDR2 FYNNEI.

The genes are TRBV7-3 and TRBJ2-5, with D unresolved. Germline V gives CDR1 SGHTA, CDR2 FQGTGA. The CDR3 totals 15 residues. V shed 1 base and J shed 1 base, with 10 bases lying between them. CDR3 DNA sequence: TGTGCCAGCAGCTTAAGGTCGGGTCTCCAAGAGACCCAGTACTTC. This encodes CASSLRSGLQETQYF. Complete variable domain (other parts from reference TRBV7-3 and TRBJ2-5): GAGVSQTPSNKVTEKGKYVELRCDPISGHTALYWYRQSLGQGPEFLIYFQGTGAADDSGLPNDRFFAVRPEGSVSTLKIQRTERGDSAVYLCASSLRSGLQETQYFGPGTRLLVL.

This clone was detected only once. The rearrangement links TRBV11-2 to TRBJ2-1; D perhaps matches TRBD1 (5 bases). CDR1 is SGHAT and CDR2 is FQNNGV in the germline V gene. This CDR3 region has 15 residues. Between the trimmed V and J ends, which lost 5 bases and 0 bases, there was a span of 11 bases. The CDR3 is CASSLGQGSYNEQFF. CDR3 nucleotide sequence: TGTGCCAGCAGCCTGGGCCAGGGCTCCTACAATGAGCAGTTCTTC.

The chain recombines TRBV19 with TRBJ2-1; D unclear. The ends were cut back, 7 bases at V and 0 bases at J, with 13 bases in the middle. Looked up from germline, CDR1 is LNHDA and CDR2 is SQIVND (reference sequence). The CDR3 extends over 15 amino acids. The chain's CDR3 is CASTVRLTSYNEQFF. The CDR3 DNA sequence: TGTGCCAGTACAGTGCGGTTAACCTCCTACAATGAGCAGTTCTTC.

The V gene is TRBV5-4, the J gene TRBJ1-2, with no clear D. Germline V gene data show CDR1 as SGHNT and CDR2 as YYREEE (reference sequence). V gave up 6 bases and J gave up 10 bases, with 28 bases separating them. The CDR3 is 16 residues long. The CDR3 coding sequence is TGTGCCAGCACGCTATTGGGTTCTAGAGGGATGGCTCACTACACCTTC. It specifies CASTLLGSRGMAHYTF.

This chain joins TRBV28 and TRBJ2-7; tentative D call: TRBD2 (7 bases). This CDR3 region has 13 residues. Trimming left V 6 bases short and J 6 bases short, with 15 bases between. The germline V gene encodes CDR1 MDHEN and CDR2 SYDVKM. CDR3 DNA sequence: TGTGCCAGCAGCACGGGGGGCCGGGGCGAGCAGTACTTC. Residues: CASSTGGRGEQYF.

V and J are TRBV4-2 and TRBJ1-1; no clear D gene. This CDR3 contains 14 residues. Trimming removed 3 bases at V and 1 base at J, with 9 bases between. The germline CDR1 and CDR2 sequences are LGHNA and YNFKEQ. CDR3 sequence: CASSHARKNTEAFF. In nucleotides, the CDR3 is TGTGCCAGCAGCCATGCTAGGAAGAACACTGAAGCTTTCTTT.

V gene TRBV4-1 combines with J gene TRBJ1-3, with TRBD1 matching over 9 bases. J lost 0 bases, V lost 3 bases, and 3 bases had no gene match. Per germline, CDR1 MGHRA and CDR2 YSYEKL. The CDR3 sequence is 16 residues long. CDR3 DNA: TGCGCCAGCAGCCAGTGGGACAGGGCCTCTGGAAACACCATATATTTT. Translation gives CASSQWDRASGNTIYF.

CDR3 amino acids: CASSFRSRGRNQPQHF. Here the CDR3 DNA reads TGTGCCAGCAGTTTCCGAAGCAGGGGTAGGAATCAGCCCCAGCATTTT. The V gene is TRBV28, the J gene TRBJ1-5, with a tentative D call TRBD1 (6 bases). CDR1 and CDR2 (germline): MDHEN, SYDVKM. This CDR3 is 16 amino acids long. The ends were cut back, 3 bases at V and 4 bases at J, with 16 bases in the middle.

The chain has TRBV5-1 and TRBJ1-5; D may be TRBD1 (5 bases). Germline loops: CDR1 SGHRS, CDR2 YFSETQ. V gave up 0 bases and J gave up 5 bases, with 12 bases separating them. This CDR3 is built from 15 residues. Here the CDR3 reads CASSLEGQGHQPQHF. In DNA, the CDR3 is TGCGCCAGCAGCTTGGAGGGGCAGGGTCATCAGCCCCAGCATTTT.

This chain uses TRBV7-2 with TRBJ1-5; D uncertain. The germline V gene has CDR1 SGHTA and CDR2 FQGNSA. V was shortened by 1 base and J by 2 bases, with 9 bases between the two germline ends. CDR3 size: 15 residues. The CDR3 protein is CASSLGGSRNQPQHF. CDR3 sequence (DNA): TGTGCCAGCAGCTTAGGAGGGTCGCGCAATCAGCCCCAGCATTTT.

The chain is built from TRBV30 and TRBJ2-7; D is uncertain. From germline, CDR1 is GTSNPN and CDR2 SVGIG (reference sequence). The CDR3 totals 13 residues. Trimming removed 1 base at V and 0 bases at J, with 7 bases between. CDR3 nucleotide sequence: TGTGCCTGGAGTGATACAGCCTCCTACGAGCAGTACTTC. It encodes CAWSDTASYEQYF.

The chain couples TRBV19 to TRBJ2-7, with no clear D. V lost 6 bases and J 1 base, leaving 10 bases between the germline ends. Germline V gene sequence: CDR1 LNHDA, CDR2 SQIVND (reference sequence). CDR3 length equals 13 residues. DNA of the CDR3: TGTGCCAGTAGAAGCGCGGATTCCTACGAGCAGTACTTC. Translated: CASRSADSYEQYF. The full variable domain, with the rest looked up from reference TRBV19 and TRBJ2-7, is DGGITQSPKYLFRKEGQNVTLSCEQNLNHDAMYWYRQDPGQGLRLIYYSQIVNDFQKGDIAEGYSVSREKKESFPLTVTSAQKNPTAFYLCASRSADSYEQYFGPGTRLTVT.

V gene TRBV11-2 combines with J gene TRBJ1-6; no definite D call. This CDR3 contains 15 residues. CDR1 is SGHAT, CDR2 FQNNGV, per germline. Trimming stripped 5 bases from V and 7 bases from J, with 15 bases between. This chain's CDR3 is CASSLRQVSNSPLHF. CDR3 in DNA: TGTGCCAGCAGCCTCCGACAAGTTTCAAATTCACCCCTCCACTTT.

The chain couples TRBV27 to TRBJ1-5; perhaps TRBD1 as D (6 bases). CDR1 is MNHEY and CDR2 is SMNVEV in the germline V gene (reference sequence). The CDR3 has 13 residues. V was pared by 0 bases and J by 10 bases, with 10 bases between. The DNA for the CDR3 is TGTGCCAGCAGTTTATCGGAGGGGGTACCCCAGCATTTT. It translates to CASSLSEGVPQHF.

A word on this clone: This sample also contains other DNA sequences that code for the same CDR3. V is TRBV28 and J is TRBJ1-1; possible D gene TRBD1, 5 bases. The V end lost 10 bases, the J end lost 7 bases, and 19 bases lay between the germline ends. Germline-derived CDR1 and CDR2 are MDHEN and SYDVKM. CDR3 size: 13 residues. Written as DNA, the CDR3 is TGTGCCACCCTTCGCCCCGACAGCTTTGAAGCTTTCTTT. This codes for CATLRPDSFEAFF.

The chain combines TRBV7-8 with TRBJ2-4; 8 nucleotides match TRBD1. CDR1 and CDR2 (germline): SGHVS, FQNEAQ. Losses at the gene ends were 5 bases for V and 0 bases for J; bases not matched to a gene: 15. The CDR3 runs 19 residues. The CDR3 DNA follows: TGTGCCAGCAGCCAACTGGCAGGGGGCCAGTATCTAGCCAAAAACATTCAGTACTTC. This encodes CASSQLAGGQYLAKNIQYF.

The V call is TRBV15, the J call TRBJ1-1, with 7 bases that match TRBD1. The CDR3 loop spans 14 amino acids. Germline values: CDR1 LNHNV, CDR2 YYDKDF (reference sequence). With V trimmed by 3 bases and J by 1 base, 2 bases remained unmatched. This CDR3 is CATSRNRGNTEAFF. The CDR3 region has the DNA TGTGCCACCAGCAGGAACAGGGGGAACACTGAAGCTTTCTTT.

V is TRBV4-3 and J is TRBJ1-2; no reliable D call. The CDR3 extends over 14 amino acids. Germline V lookup: CDR1 LGHNA, CDR2 YSLEER. V was trimmed by 1 base and J by 2 bases, leaving 8 bases between them. The CDR3 sequence: CASSQVLKNYGYTF. As DNA, the CDR3 is TGCGCCAGCAGCCAAGTGCTAAAAAACTATGGCTACACCTTC.

The gene calls are TRBV18 and TRBJ2-7; 7 bases are a match to TRBD2. The V gene's germline CDR1 is KGHSH and CDR2 LQKENI. The CDR3 has 15 residues. V gave up 3 bases and J gave up 0 bases; unmatched junction bases: 5. In DNA form, the CDR3 reads TGTGCCAGCTCACCCAGCGGGGTCCCCTCCTACGAGCAGTACTTC. Translated, it gives CASSPSGVPSYEQYF.

The sample holds one count of this clone. CDR3 protein: CASSLESGDTDTQYF. For the CDR3, the DNA is TGCGCCAGCAGCTTGGAAAGCGGGGACACAGATACGCAGTATTTT. This chain joins TRBV5-1 and TRBJ2-3, with 7 bases fitting TRBD2. CDR1 and CDR2 from the germline V gene are SGHRS and YFSETQ. The ends lost 0 bases at V and 2 bases at J; junction bases unmatched: 3. The CDR3 consists of 15 residues. Full variable domain (rest looked up from reference TRBV5-1 and TRBJ2-3): KAGVTQTPRYLIKTRGQQVTLSCSPISGHRSVSWYQQTPGQGLQFLFEYFSETQRNKGNFPGRFSGRQFSNSRSEMNVSTLELGDSALYLCASSLESGDTDTQYFGPGTRLTVL.

The DNA for the CDR3 is TGTGCCAGCAGACCAACGGGGTACACTGAAGCTTTCTTT. This codes for CASRPTGYTEAFF. The chain uses TRBV2 and TRBJ1-1; D ambiguous. The V and J ends lost 6 bases and 3 bases respectively, with 11 bases between them. This CDR3 is built from 13 residues. Germline CDR1 and CDR2: SNHLY and FYNNEI.

The V call is TRBV5-6, the J call TRBJ2-7, with 9 bases matching TRBD1. The CDR3 consists of 13 residues. The germline CDR1 and CDR2 sequences are SGHDT and YYEEEE. The V gene end was trimmed by 3 bases and the J gene end by 2 bases; junction bases not matched to a gene: 0. The CDR3 loop is CASSWDRAYEQYF. In DNA, the CDR3 is TGTGCCAGCAGCTGGGACAGGGCCTACGAGCAGTACTTC.

The rearrangement links TRBV7-2 to TRBJ1-2, with 9 nucleotides matching TRBD1. The CDR3 has 15 amino acids. Germline assignment: CDR1 SGHTA and CDR2 FQGNSA. J was trimmed by 2 bases and V by 2 bases; bases with no gene match: 3. The CDR3 DNA reads as TGTGCCAGCAGCTTAAGACAGGGGGAAAACTATGGCTACACCTTC. It encodes CASSLRQGENYGYTF.

This chain connects TRBV2 to TRBJ2-2; 15 bases match TRBD2. This CDR3 region has 15 residues. Trimming took 8 bases from V and 4 from J; bases not matched to a gene: 2. Germline V gene data show CDR1 as SNHLY and CDR2 as FYNNEI. The DNA for the CDR3 is TGTGCCAGCGGACTAGCGGGGGGGCGCACCGGGGAGCTGTTTTTT. Its protein is CASGLAGGRTGELFF.

V and J are TRBV19 and TRBJ1-4; tentative D call: TRBD1 (5 bases). Deletions cut 7 bases from V and 8 bases from J, with 11 bases between. Germline V lookup: CDR1 LNHDA, CDR2 SQIVND (reference sequence). The CDR3 loop spans 12 amino acids. CDR3 coding DNA: TGTGCCAGTACCTTAGGGGACGAAAAACTGTTTTTT. Its translation: CASTLGDEKLFF.

The CDR3 loop reads CASSIIGQRGGPNEQFF. The CDR3 region has the DNA TGTGCCAGCAGCATCATAGGCCAGCGGGGGGGCCCCAATGAGCAGTTCTTC. J is TRBJ2-1 and V is TRBV11-2; TRBD2 matches at 10 bases. Germline assignment: CDR1 SGHAT and CDR2 FQNNGV. This CDR3 region has 17 residues. Germline trimming cut 5 bases from V and 6 bases from J; bases unmatched to any gene: 13.

The J gene is TRBJ1-2, the V gene TRBV30; D gene unclear. Germline-derived CDR1 and CDR2 are GTSNPN and SVGIG (reference sequence). Trimming pared 2 bases from V and 3 bases from J, leaving 10 bases between. The CDR3 runs to 13 residues. CDR3: CAWSLGQDYGYTF. In nucleotides, the CDR3 is TGTGCCTGGAGTCTTGGGCAGGACTATGGCTACACCTTC.